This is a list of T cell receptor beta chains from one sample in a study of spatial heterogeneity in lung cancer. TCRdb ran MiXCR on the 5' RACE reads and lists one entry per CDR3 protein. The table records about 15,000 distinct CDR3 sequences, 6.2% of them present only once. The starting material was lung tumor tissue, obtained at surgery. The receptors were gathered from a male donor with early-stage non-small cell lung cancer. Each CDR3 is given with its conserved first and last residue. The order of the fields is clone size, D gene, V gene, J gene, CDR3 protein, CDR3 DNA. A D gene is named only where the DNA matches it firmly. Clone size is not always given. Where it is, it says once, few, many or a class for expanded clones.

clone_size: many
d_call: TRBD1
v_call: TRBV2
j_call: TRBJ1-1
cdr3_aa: CASSADRGTEAFF
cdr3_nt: TGTGCCAGCAGTGCGGACAGGGGAACTGAAGCTTTCTTT

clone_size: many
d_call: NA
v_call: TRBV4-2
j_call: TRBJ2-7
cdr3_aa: CASSQDQNPIEQYF
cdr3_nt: TGTGCCAGCAGCCAAGATCAAAACCCGATAGAGCAGTACTTC

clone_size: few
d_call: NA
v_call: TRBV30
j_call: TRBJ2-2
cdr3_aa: CAWTGGREATGELFF
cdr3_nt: TGTGCCTGGACGGGTGGCAGGGAGGCTACCGGGGAGCTGTTTTTT

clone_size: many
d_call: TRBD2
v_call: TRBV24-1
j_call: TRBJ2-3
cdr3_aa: CATSDWTSGSTDTQYF
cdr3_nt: TGTGCCACCAGTGACTGGACTAGCGGTAGCACAGATACGCAGTATTTT

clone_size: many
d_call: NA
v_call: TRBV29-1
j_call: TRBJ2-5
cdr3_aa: CSVEDHGRETQYF
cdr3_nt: TGCAGCGTTGAAGATCATGGGAGGGAGACCCAGTACTTC

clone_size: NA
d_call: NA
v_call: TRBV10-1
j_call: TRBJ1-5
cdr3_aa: CASSESGRYSNQPQHF
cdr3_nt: TGCGCCAGCAGTGAGTCGGGACGGTATAGCAATCAGCCCCAGCATTTT

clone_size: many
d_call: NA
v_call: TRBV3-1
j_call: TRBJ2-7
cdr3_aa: CASSPNRDSYEQYF
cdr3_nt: TGTGCCAGCAGCCCTAACAGGGATTCCTACGAGCAGTACTTC

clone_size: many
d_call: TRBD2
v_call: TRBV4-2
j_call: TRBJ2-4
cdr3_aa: CASSQAGGKLAKNIQYF
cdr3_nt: TGTGCCAGCAGCCAAGCGGGGGGGAAACTAGCCAAAAACATTCAGTACTTC

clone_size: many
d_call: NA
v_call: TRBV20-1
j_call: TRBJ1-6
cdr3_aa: CSARDRGASPLHF
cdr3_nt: TGCAGTGCTAGAGACAGGGGTGCTTCACCCCTCCACTTT

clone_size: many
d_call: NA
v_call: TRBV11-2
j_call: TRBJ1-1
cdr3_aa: CASSWGRDKFMNTEAFF
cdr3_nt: TGTGCCAGCAGCTGGGGTCGGGACAAATTCATGAACACTGAAGCTTTCTTT

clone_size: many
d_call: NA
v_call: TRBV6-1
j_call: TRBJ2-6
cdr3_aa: CASSDWGISSGANVLTF
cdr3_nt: TGTGCCAGCAGTGACTGGGGGATCAGCTCTGGGGCCAACGTCCTGACTTTC

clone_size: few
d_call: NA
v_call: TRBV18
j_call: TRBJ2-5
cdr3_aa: CASSPGRQETQYF
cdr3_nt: TGTGCCAGCTCACCAGGGCGACAAGAGACCCAGTACTTC

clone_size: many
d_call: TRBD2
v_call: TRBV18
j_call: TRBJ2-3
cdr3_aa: CASSPQRERTDTQYF
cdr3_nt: TGTGCCAGCTCACCGCAGCGGGAACGCACAGATACGCAGTATTTT

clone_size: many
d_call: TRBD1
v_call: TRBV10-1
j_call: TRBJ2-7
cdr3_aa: CASSDTGTGGFEQYF
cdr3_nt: TGCGCCAGCAGTGATACCGGGACAGGGGGCTTCGAGCAGTACTTC

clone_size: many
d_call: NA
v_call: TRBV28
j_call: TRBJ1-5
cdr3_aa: CASRGLLGPQHF
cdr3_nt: TGTGCCAGCAGGGGACTTCTGGGGCCCCAGCATTTT

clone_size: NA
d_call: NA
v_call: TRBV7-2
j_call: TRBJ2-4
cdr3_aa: CASSLEFQGGNIQYF
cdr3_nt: TGTGCCAGCAGCTTAGAGTTTCAGGGAGGCAACATTCAGTACTTC

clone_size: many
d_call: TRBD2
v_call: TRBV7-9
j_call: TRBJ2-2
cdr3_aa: CASSFRGGLNTGELFF
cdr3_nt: TGTGCCAGCAGCTTTCGCGGGGGGCTAAACACCGGGGAGCTGTTTTTT

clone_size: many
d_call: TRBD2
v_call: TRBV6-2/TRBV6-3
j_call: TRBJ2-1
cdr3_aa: CASSYFLAGNNEQFF
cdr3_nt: TGTGCCAGCAGTTACTTTCTAGCGGGAAACAATGAGCAGTTCTTC

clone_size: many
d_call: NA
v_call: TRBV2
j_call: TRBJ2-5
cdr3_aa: CASSLARSKGETQYF
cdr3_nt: TGTGCCAGCAGTTTAGCGCGGTCAAAGGGAGAGACCCAGTACTTC

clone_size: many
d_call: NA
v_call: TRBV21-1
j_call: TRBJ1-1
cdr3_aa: CASSTIPGPMVSEAFF
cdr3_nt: TGTGCCAGCAGCACAATCCCCGGGCCAATGGTGTCTGAAGCTTTCTTT

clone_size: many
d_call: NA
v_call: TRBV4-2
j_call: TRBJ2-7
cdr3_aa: CASSQEGAYEQYF
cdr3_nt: TGTGCCAGCAGCCAAGAAGGTGCCTACGAGCAGTACTTC

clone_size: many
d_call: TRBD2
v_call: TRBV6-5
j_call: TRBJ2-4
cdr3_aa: CATKAGTLNIQYF
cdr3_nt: TGTGCCACCAAAGCGGGAACGCTAAACATTCAGTACTTC

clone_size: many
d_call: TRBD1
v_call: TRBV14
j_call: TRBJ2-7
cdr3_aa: CASSGTGYEQYF
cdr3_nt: TGTGCCAGCAGCGGGACAGGCTACGAGCAGTACTTC

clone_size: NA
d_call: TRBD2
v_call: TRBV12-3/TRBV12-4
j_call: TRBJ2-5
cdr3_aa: CASSSIAGGRETQYF
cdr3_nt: TGTGCCAGCAGTTCAATAGCGGGGGGGCGAGAGACCCAGTACTTC

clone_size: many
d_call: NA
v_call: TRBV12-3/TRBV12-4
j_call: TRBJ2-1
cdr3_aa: CASSLANEQFF
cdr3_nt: TGTGCCAGCAGTTTAGCCAATGAGCAGTTCTTC

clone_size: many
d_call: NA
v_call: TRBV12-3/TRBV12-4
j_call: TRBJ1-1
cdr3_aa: CASSPTTGSNTEAFF
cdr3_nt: TGTGCCAGCAGTCCGACGACCGGTTCGAACACTGAAGCTTTCTTT

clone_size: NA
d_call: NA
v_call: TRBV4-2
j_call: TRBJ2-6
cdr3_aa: CASSPDSTSGANVLTF
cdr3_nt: TGTGCCAGCAGCCCGGACTCAACCTCTGGGGCCAACGTCCTGACTTTC

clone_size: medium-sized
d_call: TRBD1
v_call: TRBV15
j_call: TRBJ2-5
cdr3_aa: CATSSSPADRGETQYF
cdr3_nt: TGTGCCACCAGCAGCAGCCCCGCGGACAGGGGAGAGACCCAGTACTTC

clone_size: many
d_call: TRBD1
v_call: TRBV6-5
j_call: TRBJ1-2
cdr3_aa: CASSPTSGTGGAYGYTF
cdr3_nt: TGTGCCAGCAGCCCCACCTCCGGGACAGGGGGCGCCTATGGCTACACCTTC

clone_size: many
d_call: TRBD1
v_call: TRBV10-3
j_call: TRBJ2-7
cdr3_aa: CAIKTGAYEQYF
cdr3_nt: TGTGCCATCAAGACAGGGGCCTACGAGCAGTACTTC

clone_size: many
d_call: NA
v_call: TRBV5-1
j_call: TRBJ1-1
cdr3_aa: CASSLSESEAFF
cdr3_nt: TGCGCCAGCAGCTTAAGTGAGAGTGAAGCTTTCTTT

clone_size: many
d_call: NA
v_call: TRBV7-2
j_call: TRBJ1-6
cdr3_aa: CASSLGIPNSPLHF
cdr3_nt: TGTGCCAGCAGCTTAGGCATCCCTAATTCACCCCTCCACTTT

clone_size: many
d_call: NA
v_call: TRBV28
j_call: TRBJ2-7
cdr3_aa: CASSPFRGTLLDEQYF
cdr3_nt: TGTGCCAGCAGTCCCTTCAGGGGAACTCTCCTCGACGAGCAGTACTTC

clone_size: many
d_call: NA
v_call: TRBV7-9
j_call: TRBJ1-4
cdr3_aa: CASSFGQSGEKLFF
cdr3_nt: TGTGCCAGCAGCTTCGGACAGAGTGGTGAAAAACTGTTTTTT

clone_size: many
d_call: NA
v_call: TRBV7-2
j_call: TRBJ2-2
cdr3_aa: CASSLTLMTGELFF
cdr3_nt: TGTGCCAGCAGCTTAACACTAATGACCGGGGAGCTGTTTTTT

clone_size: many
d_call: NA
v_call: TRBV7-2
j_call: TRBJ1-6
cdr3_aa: CASSAEAGYSPLHF
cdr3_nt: TGTGCCAGCAGCGCCGAAGCAGGATACTCACCCCTCCACTTT

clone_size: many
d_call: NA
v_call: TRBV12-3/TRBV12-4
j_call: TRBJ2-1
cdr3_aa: CASSTGTYNEQFF
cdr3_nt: TGTGCCAGCAGTACCGGGACCTACAATGAGCAGTTCTTC

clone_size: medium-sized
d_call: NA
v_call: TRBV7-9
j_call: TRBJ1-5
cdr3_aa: CASSRGLTSNQPQHF
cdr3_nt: TGTGCCAGCAGTCGTGGACTGACCAGCAATCAGCCCCAGCATTTT

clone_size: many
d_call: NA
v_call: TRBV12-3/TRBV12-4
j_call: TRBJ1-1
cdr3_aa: CASSFGITEAFF
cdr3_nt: TGTGCCAGCAGTTTCGGGATCACTGAAGCTTTCTTT

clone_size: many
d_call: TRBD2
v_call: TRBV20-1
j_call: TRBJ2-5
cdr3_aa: CSARNPSGRLETQYF
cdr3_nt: TGCAGTGCTAGAAACCCTAGCGGGAGGTTGGAGACCCAGTACTTC

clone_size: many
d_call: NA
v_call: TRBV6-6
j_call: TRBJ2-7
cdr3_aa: CASSYGPGAPYEQYF
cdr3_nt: TGTGCCAGCAGTTACGGTCCGGGAGCGCCCTACGAGCAGTACTTC

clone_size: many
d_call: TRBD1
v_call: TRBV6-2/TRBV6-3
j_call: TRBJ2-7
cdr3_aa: CASRETGYEQYF
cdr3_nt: TGTGCCAGCAGAGAGACAGGGTACGAGCAGTACTTC

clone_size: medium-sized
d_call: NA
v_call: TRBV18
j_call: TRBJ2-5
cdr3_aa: CASSPREGAETQYF
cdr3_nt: TGTGCCAGCTCACCACGGGAAGGCGCAGAGACCCAGTACTTC

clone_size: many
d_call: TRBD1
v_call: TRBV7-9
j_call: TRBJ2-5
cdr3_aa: CASSETGARETQYF
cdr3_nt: TGTGCCAGCAGCGAGACAGGGGCGAGAGAGACCCAGTACTTC

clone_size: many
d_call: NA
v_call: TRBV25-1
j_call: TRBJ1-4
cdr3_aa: CASSELSPIEKLFF
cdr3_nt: TGTGCCAGCAGTGAATTGAGCCCCATTGAAAAACTGTTTTTT

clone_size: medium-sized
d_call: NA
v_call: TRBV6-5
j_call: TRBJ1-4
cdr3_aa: CASSRRGTWDEKLFF
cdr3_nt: TGTGCCAGCAGTCGCCGCGGGACTTGGGATGAAAAACTGTTTTTT